The following is a T cell receptor (beta chain) sequence with its context. Its target is not known. CDR3 length: 13 amino acids. Trimming cost V 5 bases and J 10 bases, with 18 bases left between them. The germline V gene encodes CDR1 SGHTA and CDR2 FQGTGA. The data were obtained in a study of CD8 T cells in Susac syndrome. Study-level background: Clinically active disease was present in six of the sequenced Susac syndrome patients. Roughly eight of these patients were in remission.

Study-level results: The CD4+ T cell repertoires, which came from Susac syndrome patients, showed no sign of clonal expansion. The relatively small number of individuals in the TCR sequencing and HLA analysis was acknowledged by the study.

Random hexamers primed reverse transcription of about 0.45 to 1 ug RNA. Across 54 Vbeta and 13 Jbeta, immunoSEQ multiplex PCR amplified TCR beta CDR3. TCRdb processed the immunoSEQ multiplex PCR reads anew with MiXCR; each CDR3 protein has one entry. The sample lists some 180,000 distinct CDR3 sequences, about 95% occurring once. This chain joins TRBV7-3 and TRBJ2-7; the D gene is possibly TRBD2 (6 bases). The clonotype comes from a human donor with Susac syndrome. Sequencing used CD4+ T cells from PBMCs. The CDR3 loop is CASSSPRAGLQYF. The DNA of the CDR3 is TGTGCCAGCAGCAGCCCAAGGGCAGGACTACAGTACTTC. Variable domain in full (rest from reference TRBV7-3 and TRBJ2-7): GAGVSQTPSNKVTEKGKYVELRCDPISGHTALYWYRQSLGQGPEFLIYFQGTGAADDSGLPNDRFFAVRPEGSVSTLKIQRTERGDSAVYLCASSSPRAGLQYFGPGTRLTVT.